Shown below are 30 T cell receptor beta chains from a single sample sequenced in a study of T cell repertoires in cytomegalovirus infection. No antigen has been identified for these receptors. TCRdb reanalysed the reads using MiXCR and keeps one entry per CDR3 protein. The sample has about 770,000 distinct CDR3 sequences, about 27% seen once. The sample was cultured CD8+ T cells from PBMCs, taken from culture after CMV antigen stimulation. Receptor source: a human donor in good health (CMV status not recorded). Some clones in this sample may be carry-over from other donors' samples.

This clonotype was seen many times. The genes are TRBV18 and TRBJ2-3; 8 bases fit TRBD1. The V segment lost 6 bases and the J segment 6 bases; nucleotides outside the gene matches: 14. CDR3 length equals 16 residues. Germline values: CDR1 KGHSH, CDR2 LQKENI. The CDR3 DNA is TGTGCCAGCTCCCTCTCAGCCCCAGGGGGCAAGGATACGCAGTATTTT. Its protein product is CASSLSAPGGKDTQYF.

The chain couples TRBV24-1 to TRBJ2-5, with D uncertain. There are 11 residues in the CDR3. V gave up 1 base and J gave up 13 bases, with 9 bases separating them. Germline CDR1 reads KGHDR; CDR2 reads SFDVKD. The CDR3 loop reads CATSDFGRRYF. The CDR3 nucleotides are TGTGCCACCAGTGATTTTGGACGGCGGTACTTC.

The V call is TRBV9, the J call TRBJ2-1; TRBD2 matches 10 bases. Germline CDR1 SGDLS, CDR2 YYNGEE. The CDR3 totals 16 residues. After removal of 4 bases from V and 8 bases from J, the junction contained 12 bases not matched to a gene. The CDR3 coding sequence is TGTGCCAGCAGCACTCCATTAGCGGGGGGAAACTATGAGCAGTTCTTC. Its protein product is CASSTPLAGGNYEQFF.

Note on this clonotype: The junction does not match germline at one end; this may be a read error. This sequence joins TRBV7-9 and TRBJ1-1; D remains ambiguous. Germline loops: CDR1 SEHNR, CDR2 FQNEAQ (reference sequence). This CDR3 comprises 16 residues. In DNA form, the CDR3 reads TGTGCCAGCAGCCCCCCCTCCGACATTATGAACACTGAAGCTTCCTTT. As protein: CASSPPSDIMNTEASF.

This rearrangement joins TRBV7-8 to TRBJ2-3, with a possible D match to TRBD2 (7 bases). This CDR3 spans 16 amino acids. The germline V gene encodes CDR1 SGHVS and CDR2 FQNEAQ. V dropped 1 base and J dropped 3 bases, with 14 bases sitting between them. In DNA form, the CDR3 reads TGTGCCAGCAGCTTAGAGGCCAGGGGAGGGACAGATACGCAGTATTTT. This translates into CASSLEARGGTDTQYF. Variable domain in full (rest from reference TRBV7-8 and TRBJ2-3): GAGVSQSPRYKVAKRGQDVALRCDPISGHVSLFWYQQALGQGPEFLTYFQNEAQLDKSGLPSDRFFAERPEGSVSTLKIQRTQQEDSAVYLCASSLEARGGTDTQYFGPGTRLTVL.

This clonotype was recorded only once. The gene calls are TRBV27 and TRBJ1-1; possibly TRBD1 for D (5 bases). CDR1 is MNHEY and CDR2 is SMNVEV in the germline V gene (reference sequence). V dropped 0 bases and J dropped 7 bases, with 12 bases sitting between them. This CDR3 is 14 amino acids long. This CDR3 reads CASSLSGGVYEAFF. The CDR3 DNA sequence: TGTGCCAGCAGTTTATCTGGGGGTGTATATGAAGCTTTCTTT.

The chain joins TRBV4-3 to TRBJ2-6; D gene ambiguous. Germline CDR1 reads LGHNA; CDR2 reads YSLEER. V was pared by 1 base and J by 0 bases, with 16 bases between. CDR3 size: 19 residues. The CDR3: CASSQVWAGLSSGANVLTF. The CDR3 DNA is TGCGCCAGCAGCCAAGTCTGGGCAGGTCTTAGCTCTGGGGCCAACGTCCTGACTTTC.

This clonotype has only a few counts. This chain uses TRBV19 with TRBJ2-2; 7 bases map to TRBD1. The CDR3 length is 15 residues. The germline gives CDR1 LNHDA, CDR2 SQIVND (reference sequence). Trimming removed 4 bases from V and 3 bases from J; junction bases left unmatched: 5. The CDR3 region is CASSTKDRDTGELFF. The CDR3 DNA reads TGTGCCAGTAGTACAAAAGACAGGGACACCGGGGAGCTGTTTTTT.

In its sample, this clonotype was seen a few times. The chain carries TRBV6-1 and TRBJ2-7, with TRBD1 as a possible D gene (5 bases). This CDR3 comprises 13 residues. V was shortened by 2 bases and J by 5 bases, with 10 bases between the two germline ends. Germline CDR1 and CDR2: MNHNS and SASEGT. In DNA form, the CDR3 reads TGTGCCAGCAGTGAAAGGGGTCTGGACGAGCAGTACTTC. Amino acid sequence: CASSERGLDEQYF.

This clonotype was picked up a small number of times. The V and J genes are TRBV6-1 and TRBJ2-1; TRBD2 agrees at 8 bases. This CDR3 comprises 16 residues. CDR1 is MNHNS and CDR2 is SASEGT in the germline V gene. The V segment lost 4 bases and the J segment 4 bases; nucleotides outside the gene matches: 9. CDR3 amino acids: CASSVIAGTTYNEQFF. Here the CDR3 DNA reads TGTGCCAGCAGTGTTATAGCGGGGACCACTTACAATGAGCAGTTCTTC.

This clonotype was counted only a few times. The V and J genes are TRBV4-3 and TRBJ2-1, with no clear D. The CDR3 covers 15 residues. Germline V CDR1 and CDR2: LGHNA, YSLEER. Deletions cut 4 bases from V and 2 bases from J, with 12 bases between. The CDR3 region has the DNA TGCGCCAGCAGCCCCGAAGAAAGCCCCTACAATGAGCAGTTCTTC. Translated, it gives CASSPEESPYNEQFF.

The chain recombines TRBV2 with TRBJ1-1; D uncertain. CDR1 SNHLY and CDR2 FYNNEI come from the germline V gene. This CDR3 comprises 12 residues. V lost 3 bases to trimming and J lost 6 bases, with 8 bases between them. The CDR3 DNA follows: TGTGCCAGCAGTGATTTACTACCTGAAGCTTTCTTT. As protein: CASSDLLPEAFF.

V gene TRBV20-1 combines with J gene TRBJ2-7; TRBD2 matches at 8 bases. V was clipped by 6 bases and J by 3 bases; unmatched bases: 4. The CDR3 loop spans 12 amino acids. Germline-derived CDR1 and CDR2 are DFQATT and SNEGSKA (reference sequence). CDR3 sequence (DNA): TGCAGTGCCTCGGGGGGGGGCTACGAGCAGTACTTC. The encoded protein is CSASGGGYEQYF.

The V call is TRBV19, the J call TRBJ2-7, with no clear D. V was shortened by 4 bases and J by 0 bases, with 16 bases between the two germline ends. The germline gives CDR1 LNHDA, CDR2 SQIVND (reference sequence). The CDR3 sequence is 16 residues long. This CDR3 is CASSRVSSAPSYEQYF. DNA of the CDR3: TGTGCCAGTAGTAGGGTCTCGTCCGCTCCCTCCTACGAGCAGTACTTC.

The chain uses TRBV12-3 or TRBV12-4 and TRBJ2-5, with a possible D match to TRBD2 (6 bases). The CDR3 extends over 13 amino acids. Trimming cost V 2 bases and J 5 bases, with 9 bases left between them. CDR3 in DNA: TGTGCCAGCAGTTTAATGCGGGGTGAGACCCAGTACTTC. Translated: CASSLMRGETQYF.

The V call is TRBV6-2 or TRBV6-3, the J call TRBJ2-5; D is uncertain. CDR3 size: 14 residues. V lost 2 bases, J lost 5 bases, and 12 bases lay in between. The germline gives CDR1 MNHEY, CDR2 SVGEGT. The CDR3, as DNA: TGTGCCAGCAGTTACGTGCGACCTCCTGAGACCCAGTACTTC. Protein: CASSYVRPPETQYF.

This clonotype has a count of ten or more. The J gene is TRBJ2-5, the V gene TRBV7-8; 9 bases line up with TRBD1. CDR1 is SGHVS, CDR2 FQNEAQ, per germline. V shed 4 bases and J 3 bases; nucleotides not matched to a gene: 9. This CDR3 is 16 amino acids long. DNA of the CDR3: TGTGCCAGCAGCTCAGAGCCGGGACAGGGAGAAGAGACCCAGTACTTC. Its translation is CASSSEPGQGEETQYF.

The rearrangement uses TRBV5-4 and TRBJ1-1; TRBD1 matches 7 bases. The CDR3 has 15 amino acids. After removal of 4 bases from V and 6 bases from J, the junction contained 12 bases not matched to a gene. Germline values: CDR1 SGHNT, CDR2 YYREEE (reference sequence). The CDR3 is CASSTSPTGRAEAFF. The CDR3 DNA is TGTGCCAGCAGCACGAGCCCGACAGGGCGCGCTGAAGCTTTCTTT.

The sample holds many counts of this clonotype. The chain has TRBV7-9 and TRBJ1-3; TRBD1 is a possible D gene (6 bases). Germline V gene data show CDR1 as SEHNR and CDR2 as FQNEAQ (reference sequence). This CDR3 is 16 amino acids long. The V end lost 2 bases, the J end lost 0 bases, and 11 bases lay between the germline ends. Here the CDR3 DNA reads TGTGCCAGCAGCTTACCGGGGGCCAGCTCTGGAAACACCATATATTTT. Amino acid sequence: CASSLPGASSGNTIYF.

This clonotype was counted at least ten times. This chain links TRBV4-1 with TRBJ2-1; unclear D gene. V was shortened by 1 base and J by 7 bases, with 5 bases between the two germline ends. The CDR3 spans 12 residues. Germline V gene data show CDR1 as MGHRA and CDR2 as YSYEKL. CDR3 coding DNA: TGCGCCAGCAGCCAAGTCGGGAATGAGCAGTTCTTC. Translation gives CASSQVGNEQFF.

The chain links TRBV7-3 to TRBJ1-5; the D is unclear. V lost 5 bases and J lost 9, with 14 bases in between. The CDR3 length is 13 residues. CDR1 and CDR2 (germline): SGHTA, FQGTGA. The CDR3 loop is CASSPAGAWPQHF. In DNA, the CDR3 is TGTGCCAGCAGCCCCGCCGGTGCTTGGCCCCAGCATTTT.

This clonotype was detected many times. The V and J genes are TRBV7-6 and TRBJ1-1, with D unclear. V was pared by 6 bases and J by 0 bases, with 8 bases between. From germline, CDR1 is SGHVS and CDR2 FNYEAQ. The CDR3 is 13 residues long. The CDR3 loop reads CASRDGMNTEAFF. The CDR3 nucleotides are TGTGCCAGCAGGGACGGCATGAACACTGAAGCTTTCTTT.

This clonotype was observed a single time. A much more abundant neighbour one base away suggests this may be a read error. This chain connects TRBV12-3 or TRBV12-4 to TRBJ1-2, with D hard to call. The CDR3 contains 15 residues. CDR3 bases: TGTGCCAGCAGTTTAGGGGCCCGGGAGGGCTATAGCTACACCTTC. It is translated as CASSLGAREGYSYTF.

This clonotype was seen a few times. The rearrangement links TRBV4-3 to TRBJ1-5, with D possibly being TRBD1 (5 bases). The germline V gene encodes CDR1 LGHNA and CDR2 YSLEER. V was clipped by 0 bases and J by 7 bases, with 13 bases between them. The CDR3 runs to 15 residues. CDR3 in DNA: TGCGCCAGCAGCCAAGATAGGGGAGGTGGGCAGCCCCAGCATTTT. Encoded protein: CASSQDRGGGQPQHF.

This chain links TRBV7-9 with TRBJ1-2; 9 bases line up with TRBD1. The germline CDR1 and CDR2 sequences are SEHNR and FQNEAQ (reference sequence). V lost 5 bases, J lost 3 bases, and 7 bases stayed unmatched. The CDR3 is made up of 15 amino acids. The CDR3 loop reads CASSQGQGGDYGYTF. The DNA of the CDR3 is TGTGCCAGCAGCCAGGGACAGGGAGGTGACTATGGCTACACCTTC.

This clonotype was observed a few times. This chain connects TRBV3-1 to TRBJ2-7; 9 bases line up with TRBD2. Germline V CDR1 and CDR2: LGHDT, YNNKEL (reference sequence). Trimming removed 4 bases from V and 5 bases from J; junction bases left unmatched: 9. This CDR3 has 15 amino acids. CDR3 nucleotides: TGTGCCAGCAGCCTACGAACGGCTAGCGGGGACGAGCAGTACTTC. Protein product: CASSLRTASGDEQYF.

The sample holds many counts of this clonotype. V is TRBV7-8 and J is TRBJ1-4, with a weak D call TRBD1 (5 bases). The V end was cut by 2 bases, the J end by 7 bases, with 14 bases between. CDR3 length equals 15 residues. Germline lookup yields CDR1 SGHVS and CDR2 FQNEAQ. CDR3 sequence reads: CASSLSGGASEKLFF. The CDR3 nucleotides are TGTGCCAGCAGCTTATCGGGAGGGGCTAGTGAAAAACTGTTTTTT.

This clonotype has more than one count but fewer than ten. This chain connects TRBV25-1 to TRBJ2-5; no definite D call. Germline assignment: CDR1 MGHDK and CDR2 SYGVNS. V dropped 4 bases and J dropped 7 bases, with 4 bases sitting between them. The CDR3 extends over 10 amino acids. As DNA, the CDR3 is TGTGCCAGCAGTGGGCGGACCCAGTACTTC. Protein sequence: CASSGRTQYF.

The chain combines TRBV15 with TRBJ2-7; D not certain. V lost 6 bases, J lost 0 bases, and 18 bases lay in between. CDR3 length: 16 residues. Germline loops: CDR1 LNHNV, CDR2 YYDKDF (reference sequence). The CDR3 nucleotides read TGTGCCACCAGGGTCGGCCTGAGACGGAGCTCCTACGAGCAGTACGTC. Translating gives CATRVGLRRSSYEQYV.

This clonotype appeared many times. This rearrangement joins TRBV12-3 or TRBV12-4 to TRBJ1-3; no firm D call. This CDR3 region has 13 residues. Trimming left V 7 bases short and J 0 bases short, with 7 bases between. The CDR3 bases are TGTGCCAGCAACGAGGGCTCTGGAAACACCATATATTTT. Its protein product is CASNEGSGNTIYF.